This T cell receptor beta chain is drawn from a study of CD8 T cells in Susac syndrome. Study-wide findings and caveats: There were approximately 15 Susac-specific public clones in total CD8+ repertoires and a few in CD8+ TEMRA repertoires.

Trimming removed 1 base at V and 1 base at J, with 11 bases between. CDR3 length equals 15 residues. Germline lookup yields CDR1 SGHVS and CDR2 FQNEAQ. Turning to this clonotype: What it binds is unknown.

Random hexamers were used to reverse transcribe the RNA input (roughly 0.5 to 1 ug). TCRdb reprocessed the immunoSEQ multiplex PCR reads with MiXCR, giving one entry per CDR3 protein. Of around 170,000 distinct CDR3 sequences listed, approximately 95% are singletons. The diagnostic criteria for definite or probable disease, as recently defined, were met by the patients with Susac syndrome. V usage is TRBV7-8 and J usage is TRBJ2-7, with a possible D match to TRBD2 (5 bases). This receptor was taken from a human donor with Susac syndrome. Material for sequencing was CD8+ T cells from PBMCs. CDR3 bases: TGTGCCAGCAGCTTAGATTTTAGCGCTTCCTACGAGCAGTACTTC. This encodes CASSLDFSASYEQYF.